This TCR beta chain was captured by sequencing in a study of T cell responses to AZD1222 COVID-19 vaccine. Whole-study findings and limits: Clonal diversity was possibly underestimated, and the donors were mostly white British, with more females. Rises in breadth and depth of Spike-specific TCRs came after two AZD1222 doses.

The table came from immunoSEQ multiplex PCR; TCRdb's copy has only in-frame clones and leaves some out. The sample lists about 150,000 clones, roughly nine tenths occurring once. As concerns this clone: Its antigen is still unknown.

The CDR3 runs to 17 residues. V shed 5 bases, J shed 3 bases, and the junction held 11 bases outside the gene matches. Germline V lookup: CDR1 MNHEY, CDR2 SVGEGT. The sample consisted of peripheral blood, taken on day 0 of AZD1222 vaccination. The origin of this receptor is an adult in good health. This chain uses TRBV6-2 or TRBV6-3 with TRBJ1-3; TRBD1 agrees at 9 bases. In nucleotides, the CDR3 is TGTGCCAGCAGTATCCGGACAGGGGTTAACGTTGGAAACACCATATATTTT. It specifies CASSIRTGVNVGNTIYF.